This entry lists 27 T cell receptor beta chains sequenced from one sample in a study of T cells in Graves' hyperthyroidism and ophthalmopathy. Amplified regions were TCR beta CDR3 sequences from RNA transcripts. HTBI primers were employed in a first-round RT-PCR of the TCR CDR3. TCRdb reprocessed the multiplex PCR reads with MiXCR, giving one entry per CDR3 protein. This table has about 550,000 distinct CDR3 sequences, more than 20% appearing once. Sequenced material: blood. These receptors came from a man younger than 35 with Graves' hyperthyroidism.

At least ten counts were recorded for this clonotype. V is TRBV20-1 and J is TRBJ1-2, with D perhaps matching TRBD1 (6 bases). V dropped 0 bases and J dropped 0 bases, with 14 bases sitting between them. Per germline, CDR1 DFQATT and CDR2 SNEGSKA (reference sequence). The CDR3 runs to 16 residues. This CDR3 is CSARDRGRTANYGYTF. Here the CDR3 DNA reads TGCAGTGCTAGAGATCGAGGAAGGACAGCTAACTATGGCTACACCTTC.

This chain's CDR3 is CASSQARVINSPLHF. Here the CDR3 DNA reads TGCGCCAGCAGCCAAGCTCGGGTCATCAATTCACCCCTCCACTTT. The V call is TRBV4-1, the J call TRBJ1-6; D not resolved. Germline loops: CDR1 MGHRA, CDR2 YSYEKL. The length of the CDR3 is 15 residues. V was trimmed by 1 base and J by 7 bases, leaving 11 bases between them.

The rearrangement links TRBV3-1 to TRBJ2-7; D is unclear. Trimming removed 6 bases from V and 0 bases from J, with 15 bases in between. The germline V gene encodes CDR1 LGHDT and CDR2 YNNKEL (reference sequence). The length of the CDR3 is 15 residues. The CDR3 DNA follows: TGTGCCAGCAGGCTCCACCTGGCGAGCTCCTACGAGCAGTACTTC. Its protein is CASRLHLASSYEQYF.

This clonotype was found many times. The rearrangement joins TRBV6-4 to TRBJ2-3, with 8 bases that match TRBD2. Germline assignment: CDR1 MRHNA and CDR2 SNTAGT. The CDR3 spans 14 residues. V lost 4 bases to trimming and J lost 3 bases; unmatched junction nucleotides: 3. The CDR3 DNA follows: TGTGCCAGCAGTGCGGGGGGGACTACAGATACGCAGTATTTT. Translating it yields CASSAGGTTDTQYF.

This clonotype was picked up a small number of times. The chain joins TRBV11-2 to TRBJ2-5; tentatively, D is TRBD2 (6 bases). This CDR3 is 16 amino acids long. V was clipped by 4 bases and J by 5 bases, with 20 bases between them. Germline V gene data show CDR1 as SGHAT and CDR2 as FQNNGV. The CDR3 sequence: CASSSSPGLTRETQYF. CDR3 bases: TGTGCCAGCAGCTCAAGCCCAGGACTAACCCGTGAGACCCAGTACTTC.

In regard to this clonotype: This may be a read error: a much more frequent sequence differs by one nucleotide. The chain carries TRBV12-3 or TRBV12-4 and TRBJ2-2, with a possible D match to TRBD2 (5 bases). The ends were cut back, 4 bases at V and 3 bases at J, with 24 bases in the middle. The CDR3 spans 19 residues. In DNA, the CDR3 is TGTGCCAGCAGTTCCAGCTTGTCAGAGGTATACGGGGACACCGGGGAGCTGTTTTTT. Protein product: CASSSSLSEVYGDTGELFF.

The V gene is TRBV7-8, the J gene TRBJ1-2; 9 nucleotides line up with TRBD1. CDR3 size: 17 residues. From germline, CDR1 is SGHVS and CDR2 FQNEAQ. The trim removed 5 bases at V and 3 bases at J, leaving 13 bases unmatched. The CDR3 spells CASSQESNRGRDYGYTF. CDR3 nucleotide sequence: TGTGCCAGCAGCCAAGAATCGAACAGGGGGCGAGACTATGGCTACACCTTC.

This clonotype occurred many times. The genes are TRBV12-3 or TRBV12-4 and TRBJ2-5; TRBD2 is a possible D gene (7 bases). The CDR3 length is 13 residues. V lost 7 bases and J 2 bases, leaving 11 bases between the germline ends. In DNA, the CDR3 is TGTGCCAGCATGGCGGGGGCACAAGAGACCCAGTACTTC. This gives the protein CASMAGAQETQYF.

This clonotype was detected only a few times. The rearrangement joins TRBV6-1 to TRBJ2-7; 7 bases fit TRBD1. The CDR3 runs 13 residues. Germline CDR1 MNHNS, CDR2 SASEGT. Germline trimming cut 5 bases from V and 9 bases from J; bases unmatched to any gene: 10. CDR3 nucleotides: TGTGCCAGCAGTCCCCGACAGGGTAGCGTGCAGTACTTC. Its translation: CASSPRQGSVQYF.

Comments on this clonotype: Relative to the germline gene, one junction end is altered; a read error may explain this. The chain uses TRBV20-1 and TRBJ1-2; D call uncertain. The CDR3 sequence is 13 residues long. The germline V gene has CDR1 DFQATT and CDR2 SNEGSKA (reference sequence). The CDR3 region has the DNA TGCAGTGCTATCGCCCTACTTAACTATGGTTACACCTTC. Protein sequence: CSAIALLNYGYTF.

This clonotype has just a few counts. A read error is possible here, since a much larger clone lies one base away. The chain couples TRBV13 to TRBJ2-7, with 10 bases fitting TRBD1. V was clipped by 7 bases and J by 3 bases; unmatched bases: 9. This CDR3 region has 15 residues. Germline CDR1 reads PRHDT; CDR2 reads FYEKMQ (reference sequence). The CDR3 spells CASNNSRTGGYEQYF. As DNA, the CDR3 is TGTGCCAGCAACAATAGTCGGACAGGGGGCTACGAGCAGTACTTC.

The chain couples TRBV5-5 to TRBJ2-7, with TRBD1 matching 10 bases. There are 16 residues in the CDR3. Per the germline V gene, CDR1 is SGHKS and CDR2 is YYEKEE (reference sequence). V was clipped by 3 bases and J by 2 bases; unmatched bases: 8. CDR3 nucleotide sequence: TGTGCCAGCAGCTCGCCCGGGACAGGGGACCCCTACGAGCAGTACTTC. This gives the protein CASSSPGTGDPYEQYF. Drawing the rest from reference TRBV5-5 and TRBJ2-7, the complete variable domain is DAGVTQSPTHLIKTRGQQVTLRCSPISGHKSVSWYQQVLGQGPQFIFQYYEKEERGRGNFPDRFSARQFPNYSSELNVNALLLGDSALYLCASSSPGTGDPYEQYFGPGTRLTVT.

This sequence joins TRBV18 and TRBJ2-2; D gene ambiguous. This CDR3 spans 18 amino acids. Trimming shortened V by 6 bases and J by 6 bases, and 26 bases separated the two germline ends. Germline CDR1 KGHSH, CDR2 LQKENI. The CDR3 DNA follows: TGTGCCAGCTCTCCCTACGCGGACCCCGCAACCGTAGCCGGGGAGCTGTTTTTT. It translates to CASSPYADPATVAGELFF.

The chain links TRBV27 to TRBJ1-2, with TRBD1 as a possible D gene (6 bases). Looked up from germline, CDR1 is MNHEY and CDR2 is SMNVEV (reference sequence). The CDR3 consists of 15 residues. V dropped 2 bases and J dropped 0 bases, with 10 bases sitting between them. The CDR3 spells CASSLRGRANYGYTF. The CDR3 coding sequence is TGTGCCAGCAGTTTAAGGGGGAGAGCTAACTATGGCTACACCTTC.

This chain joins TRBV9 and TRBJ1-3, with D maybe TRBD1 (5 bases). The CDR3 has 15 amino acids. Per germline, CDR1 SGDLS and CDR2 YYNGEE. V lost 3 bases and J lost 0, with 10 bases in between. Written as DNA, the CDR3 is TGTGCCAGCAGCGCGGGGGGAACCTCTGGAAACACCATATATTTT. It translates to CASSAGGTSGNTIYF.

This clonotype occurred many times. V usage is TRBV28 and J usage is TRBJ2-7; D tentatively fits TRBD1 or TRBD2 (6 bases each). This CDR3 spans 11 amino acids. V dropped 8 bases and J dropped 7 bases, with 12 bases sitting between them. Germline V gene data show CDR1 as MDHEN and CDR2 as SYDVKM. CDR3 nucleotide sequence: TGTGCCAGCCGAAGAGGGGGGGAGCAGTACTTC. Amino acids: CASRRGGEQYF. Complete variable domain (other parts from reference TRBV28 and TRBJ2-7): DVKVTQSSRYLVKRTGEKVFLECVQDMDHENMFWYRQDPGLGLRLIYFSYDVKMKEKGDIPEGYSVSREKKERFSLILESASTNQTSMYLCASRRGGEQYFGPGTRLTVT.

This clonotype was picked up many times. The J gene is TRBJ2-7, the V gene TRBV6-5, with D tentatively TRBD1 or TRBD2 (7 bases each). Trimming removed 5 bases from V and 4 bases from J, with 15 bases in between. Germline V gene lookup returns CDR1 MNHEY and CDR2 SVGAGI. The CDR3 length is 14 residues. The DNA for the CDR3 is TGTGCCAGCAGTCTCCAGGGGGGGAGTTACGAGCAGTACTTC. This codes for CASSLQGGSYEQYF.

The CDR3 DNA reads as TGTGCCAGCAGCCACCGGGGTTCAAATTCACCCCTCCACTTT. It yields the protein CASSHRGSNSPLHF. The chain couples TRBV14 to TRBJ1-6, with D unresolved. With 3 bases removed from V and 7 bases from J, the gap between germline ends came to 10 bases. This CDR3 is 14 amino acids long. Germline CDR1 is SGHDN and CDR2 is FVKESK. The full variable domain, with the rest looked up from reference TRBV14 and TRBJ1-6, is EAGVTQFPSHSVIEKGQTVTLRCDPISGHDNLYWYRRVMGKEIKFLLHFVKESKQDESGMPNNRFLAERTGGTYSTLKVQPAELEDSGVYFCASSHRGSNSPLHFGNGTRLTVT.

The V call is TRBV28, the J call TRBJ2-7, with D maybe TRBD2 (6 bases). The V end lost 10 bases, the J end lost 2 bases, and 18 bases lay between the germline ends. Germline loops: CDR1 MDHEN, CDR2 SYDVKM. The CDR3 covers 14 residues. The CDR3 spells CATCWAGGAYEQYF. The CDR3 nucleotides read TGTGCCACCTGCTGGGCAGGAGGGGCCTACGAGCAGTACTTC.

J is TRBJ1-1 and V is TRBV20-1; 7 bases match TRBD1. Germline lookup yields CDR1 DFQATT and CDR2 SNEGSKA (reference sequence). The CDR3 is 12 residues long. Trimming took 7 bases from V and 4 from J; bases not matched to a gene: 6. The CDR3, as DNA: TGCAGTGTCATGACAGGGAGCACTGAAGCTTTCTTT. Protein product: CSVMTGSTEAFF.

With regard to this clonotype: Possible read error: a much larger clone is one base away. This chain uses TRBV2 with TRBJ2-7; TRBD2 might be the D (5 bases). Germline V gene data show CDR1 as SNHLY and CDR2 as FYNNEI. CDR3 length: 11 amino acids. The CDR3 region is CASSGALELYF. The CDR3 coding sequence is TGTGCCAGCAGTGGGGCACTAGAGCTGTACTTC.

Details on this clonotype: This may be a read error: a much more frequent sequence differs by one nucleotide. The chain uses TRBV5-1 and TRBJ1-1, with 10 positions matching TRBD1. V shed 5 bases and J 6 bases; nucleotides not matched to a gene: 7. The CDR3 spans 14 residues. Germline V CDR1 and CDR2: SGHRS, YFSETQ. CDR3 coding DNA: TGCGCCAGCAGGTACCGGACAGGGGGATCTGAAGCTTTCTTT. Translation gives CASRYRTGGSEAFF.

This clonotype was observed many times. The chain has TRBV28 and TRBJ1-1; TRBD1 agrees at 7 bases. V was pared by 3 bases and J by 5 bases, with 12 bases of the junction left unmatched. Germline CDR1 is MDHEN and CDR2 is SYDVKM. The CDR3 is made up of 16 amino acids. The CDR3 nucleotides are TGTGCCAGCAGTTTTTACGTAAGGGGGCCGGGAACTGAAGCTTTCTTT. It is translated as CASSFYVRGPGTEAFF.

This clonotype was counted a few times. The chain joins TRBV7-9 to TRBJ2-5, with D hard to call. The germline V gene has CDR1 SEHNR and CDR2 FQNEAQ (reference sequence). The CDR3 runs to 13 residues. V was shortened by 1 base and J by 3 bases, with 6 bases between the two germline ends. The CDR3 spells CASSLVREETQYF. The CDR3 nucleotides read TGTGCCAGCAGCTTAGTTAGGGAAGAGACCCAGTACTTC.

This clonotype was counted many times. The rearrangement uses TRBV6-5 and TRBJ1-2; no firm D call. V gave up 6 bases and J gave up 8 bases, with 13 bases separating them. CDR1 is MNHEY, CDR2 SVGAGI, per germline. The CDR3 consists of 12 residues. The CDR3 DNA sequence: TGTGCCAGCAGACCACTGGCAGGAGGCTACACCTTC. Encoded protein: CASRPLAGGYTF.

This clonotype was detected many times. CDR3 nucleotide sequence: TGTGCCAGCAGTTACTCTCCCAGAGCTGACACTGAAGCTTTCTTT. This sequence encodes CASSYSPRADTEAFF. The chain joins TRBV6-5 to TRBJ1-1; no reliable D call. The germline V and J ends were trimmed by 0 bases and 3 bases, with 11 bases remaining between them. Germline V gene data show CDR1 as MNHEY and CDR2 as SVGAGI. The CDR3 contains 15 residues.

There are many counts of this clonotype. The chain joins TRBV11-2 to TRBJ2-5; 7 positions agree with TRBD2. This CDR3 has 15 amino acids. Trimming at V came to 4 bases and at J to 5 bases, leaving 10 bases not matched to a gene. Per the germline V gene, CDR1 is SGHAT and CDR2 is FQNNGV. In DNA form, the CDR3 reads TGTGCCAGCAGCTCCCTCGGGACTACCAGGGAGACCCAGTACTTC. It is translated as CASSSLGTTRETQYF.